The 15 T cell receptor beta chains listed next were all sequenced from one sample in a study of blood T cell repertoires in COVID-19. Assay: immunoSEQ multiplex PCR; the TCRdb copy retains only in-frame clones and omits some. Seen here are about 94,000 clones, roughly 91% observed once, and the top ten hold 4.9%. The sequenced sample was peripheral blood. The receptors were sampled from a woman aged 80 or older with acute or convalescent COVID-19.

The chain carries TRBV6-1 and TRBJ2-1, with D possibly matching TRBD2 (5 bases). The germline V gene encodes CDR1 MNHNS and CDR2 SASEGT. V dropped 0 bases and J dropped 7 bases, with 13 bases sitting between them. The CDR3 contains 15 residues. Written as DNA, the CDR3 is TGTGCCAGCAGTGAAGCGGGTAGCGCATTAAATGAGCAGTTCTTC. Translating gives CASSEAGSALNEQFF.

The CDR3 coding sequence is TGTGCCAGCAGTGAGGCAGCGGGGGCGGAAGAGCAGTACTTC. It codes for CASSEAAGAEEQYF. V gene TRBV2 combines with J gene TRBJ2-7, with 8 bases aligning to TRBD2. The CDR3 has 14 amino acids. Germline CDR1 is SNHLY and CDR2 is FYNNEI. Germline trimming cut 3 bases from V and 7 bases from J; bases unmatched to any gene: 8. The full variable domain, completed using reference TRBV2 and TRBJ2-7, is EPEVTQTPSHQVTQMGQEVILRCVPISNHLYFYWYRQILGQKVEFLVSFYNNEISEKSEIFDDQFSVERPDGSNFTLKIRSTKLEDSAMYFCASSEAAGAEEQYFGPGTRLTVT.

This clone was observed a single time. This chain links TRBV6-2 or TRBV6-3 with TRBJ2-3; TRBD2 matches 10 bases. Trimming cost V 2 bases and J 3 bases; bases outside gene matches: 17. The CDR3 sequence is 20 residues long. Germline loops: CDR1 MNHEY, CDR2 SVGEGT. This CDR3 is CASSYGLAGVPSRVTDTQYF. In nucleotides, the CDR3 is TGTGCCAGCAGTTACGGGCTAGCGGGGGTTCCTTCTCGGGTTACAGATACGCAGTATTTT.

V is TRBV5-4 and J is TRBJ1-4; no reliable D call. Germline assignment: CDR1 SGHNT and CDR2 YYREEE (reference sequence). V gave up 1 base and J gave up 7 bases, with 5 bases separating them. The CDR3 loop spans 12 amino acids. This chain's CDR3 is CASSLIGEKLFF. For the CDR3, the DNA is TGTGCCAGCAGCTTGATCGGTGAAAAACTGTTTTTT.

This chain joins TRBV27 and TRBJ2-3; 8 positions agree with TRBD2. V gave up 3 bases and J gave up 4 bases; unmatched junction bases: 15. The germline V gene has CDR1 MNHEY and CDR2 SMNVEV (reference sequence). This CDR3 spans 18 amino acids. The CDR3 protein is CASSFLLSPGGTPDTQYF. CDR3 in DNA: TGTGCCAGCAGTTTCTTGCTCTCCCCGGGGGGGACCCCAGATACGCAGTATTTT.

The chain recombines TRBV7-2 with TRBJ1-2; unclear D gene. V lost 7 bases and J 4 bases, leaving 4 bases between the germline ends. This CDR3 region has 10 residues. Germline V CDR1 and CDR2: SGHTA, FQGNSA. DNA for the CDR3: TGTGCCAGCACCCTCTATGGCTACACCTTC. It yields the protein CASTLYGYTF.

J is TRBJ1-2 and V is TRBV7-6; a possible D gene is TRBD1 (5 bases). In germline, CDR1 is SGHVS, CDR2 FNYEAQ. The CDR3 consists of 13 residues. The germline V and J ends were trimmed by 2 bases and 10 bases, with 14 bases remaining between them. The CDR3 DNA reads as TGTGCCAGCAGCTTACCGGGACTCCGGGACTACACCTTC. The encoded protein is CASSLPGLRDYTF.

CDR3 sequence: CASSEGWGTGTSNQPQHF. The CDR3 DNA reads TGTGCCAGCAGTGAAGGTTGGGGGACAGGGACCAGCAATCAGCCCCAGCATTTT. The V call is TRBV6-1, the J call TRBJ1-5, with TRBD1 identical over 9 bases. The CDR3 runs 18 residues. The ends lost 1 base at V and 1 base at J; junction bases unmatched: 8. CDR1 is MNHNS, CDR2 SASEGT, per germline.

The V and J genes are TRBV15 and TRBJ1-1; no clear D. V was clipped by 1 base and J by 1 base, with 7 bases between them. This CDR3 has 14 residues. Germline V gene lookup returns CDR1 LNHNV and CDR2 YYDKDF (reference sequence). CDR3 amino acids: CATSRVPRNTEAFF. Here the CDR3 DNA reads TGTGCCACCAGCAGAGTGCCGAGGAACACTGAAGCTTTCTTT.

The chain is built from TRBV27 and TRBJ1-1, with D unresolved. Germline V lookup: CDR1 MNHEY, CDR2 SMNVEV (reference sequence). Trimming removed 5 bases from V and 0 bases from J, with 10 bases in between. The CDR3 spans 14 residues. The CDR3 spells CASSKTLMNTEAFF. CDR3 coding DNA: TGTGCCAGCAGTAAAACTCTAATGAACACTGAAGCTTTCTTT.

V is TRBV5-1 and J is TRBJ2-7; no clear D gene. Trimming left V 0 bases short and J 7 bases short, with 11 bases between. Per the germline V gene, CDR1 is SGHRS and CDR2 is YFSETQ. CDR3 length: 13 residues. CDR3 sequence: CASSLAALSEQYF. In DNA form, the CDR3 reads TGCGCCAGCAGCTTGGCCGCGCTTTCGGAGCAGTACTTC.

The V gene is TRBV7-8, the J gene TRBJ2-7, with a possible D match to TRBD2 (6 bases). The CDR3 is 16 residues long. Germline CDR1 is SGHVS and CDR2 is FQNEAQ. Trimming stripped 5 bases from V and 4 bases from J, with 21 bases between. The CDR3 DNA sequence: TGTGCCAGCAGCAGCTCCGGGGGTCTGGGTTGGTACGAGCAGTACTTC. Its protein product is CASSSSGGLGWYEQYF.

The rearrangement links TRBV5-4 to TRBJ1-6; 8 bases are a match to TRBD1. With 3 bases clipped from V and 5 bases from J, the junction kept 10 bases outside the gene matches. The CDR3 runs 17 residues. CDR1 is SGHNT, CDR2 YYREEE, per germline (reference sequence). The CDR3 reads CASSWGPSGQDNSPLHF. The CDR3 nucleotides read TGTGCCAGCAGCTGGGGACCTTCGGGACAGGATAATTCACCCCTCCACTTT.

The chain recombines TRBV6-5 with TRBJ2-3; D possibly corresponds to TRBD2 (5 bases). Trimming shortened V by 6 bases and J by 2 bases, and 9 bases separated the two germline ends. The CDR3 spans 13 residues. Looked up from germline, CDR1 is MNHEY and CDR2 is SVGAGI. The CDR3, as DNA: TGTGCCAGCAGCGAGGGATACACAGATACGCAGTATTTT. Protein: CASSEGYTDTQYF.

About this clone: Other DNA sequences from this sample encode an identical CDR3 as well. The chain is built from TRBV18 and TRBJ2-1; 14 nucleotides match TRBD2. The CDR3 sequence is 16 residues long. J lost 6 bases, V lost 4 bases, and 5 bases had no gene match. CDR1 is KGHSH, CDR2 LQKENI, per germline. CDR3 in DNA: TGTGCCAGCTCACGCGGACTAGCGGGAGGTTCCAATGAGCAGTTCTTC. Translating it yields CASSRGLAGGSNEQFF.